The present entry profiles one TCR beta chain with its context. Germline V gene sequence: CDR1 SGHRS, CDR2 YFSETQ. V trimming: 3 bases; J trimming: 2 bases; junction bases outside the gene matches: 8. The CDR3 length is 16 residues. This sample is drawn from a study of CD8 T cells in Susac syndrome. A quantity of about 0.45 to 1 ug RNA underwent reverse transcription using random hexamers. In TCRdb, the immunoSEQ multiplex PCR reads were re-called with MiXCR into one record per CDR3 protein. This sample has approximately 74,000 distinct CDR3 sequences, with 85% to 95% found just once. J is TRBJ2-5 and V is TRBV5-1; the match to TRBD2 covers 9 bases. The sequenced sample was CD4+ T cells from PBMCs. This TCR derives from a human donor with Susac syndrome. CDR3 bases: TGCGCCAGCAGCTCGGCGGGGGGGACACAACAAGAGACCCAGTACTTC. This encodes CASSSAGGTQQETQYF.